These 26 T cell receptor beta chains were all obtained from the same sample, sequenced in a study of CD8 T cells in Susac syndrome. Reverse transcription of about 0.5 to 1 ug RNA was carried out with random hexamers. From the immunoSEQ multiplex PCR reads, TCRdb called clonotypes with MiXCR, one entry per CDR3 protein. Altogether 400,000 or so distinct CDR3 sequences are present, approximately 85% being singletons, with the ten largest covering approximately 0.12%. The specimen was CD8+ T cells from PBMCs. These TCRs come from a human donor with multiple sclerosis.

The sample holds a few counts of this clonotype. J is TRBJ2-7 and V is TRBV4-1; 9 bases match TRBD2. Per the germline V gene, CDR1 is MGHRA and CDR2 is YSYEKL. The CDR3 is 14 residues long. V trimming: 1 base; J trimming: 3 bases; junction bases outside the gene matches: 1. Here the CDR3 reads CASSQGSGSYEQYF. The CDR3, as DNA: TGCGCCAGCAGCCAAGGTAGCGGGAGCTACGAGCAGTACTTC.

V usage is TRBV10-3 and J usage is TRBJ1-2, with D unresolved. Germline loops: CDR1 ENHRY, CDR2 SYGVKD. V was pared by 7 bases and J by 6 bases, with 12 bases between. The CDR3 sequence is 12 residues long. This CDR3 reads CAITGEGDGYTF. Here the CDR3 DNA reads TGTGCCATCACCGGGGAAGGCGATGGCTACACCTTC.

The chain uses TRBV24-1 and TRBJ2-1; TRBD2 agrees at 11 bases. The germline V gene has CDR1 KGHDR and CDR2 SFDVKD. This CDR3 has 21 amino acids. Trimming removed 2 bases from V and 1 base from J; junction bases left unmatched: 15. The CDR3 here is CATSDSRLAGLPDSSYNEQFF. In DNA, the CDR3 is TGTGCCACCAGTGATTCCAGACTAGCGGGATTACCAGACTCATCCTACAATGAGCAGTTCTTC.

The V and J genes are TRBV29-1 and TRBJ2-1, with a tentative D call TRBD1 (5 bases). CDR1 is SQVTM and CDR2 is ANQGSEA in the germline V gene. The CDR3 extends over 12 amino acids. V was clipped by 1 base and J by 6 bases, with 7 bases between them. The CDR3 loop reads CSVEAQGNEQFF. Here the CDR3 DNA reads TGCAGCGTTGAAGCTCAGGGCAATGAGCAGTTCTTC.

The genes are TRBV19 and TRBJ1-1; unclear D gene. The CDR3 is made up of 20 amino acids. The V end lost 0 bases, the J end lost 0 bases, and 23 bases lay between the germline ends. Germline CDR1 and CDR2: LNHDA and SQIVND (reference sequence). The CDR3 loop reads CASSIDRPPRGPHMNTEAFF. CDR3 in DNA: TGTGCCAGTAGTATAGACCGCCCGCCCAGAGGGCCCCACATGAACACTGAAGCTTTCTTT.

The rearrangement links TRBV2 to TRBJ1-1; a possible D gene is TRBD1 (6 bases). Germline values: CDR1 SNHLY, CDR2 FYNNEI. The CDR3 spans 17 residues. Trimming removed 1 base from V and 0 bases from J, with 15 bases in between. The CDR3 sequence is CASSEEGQLYMNTEAFF. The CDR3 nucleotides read TGTGCCAGCAGTGAAGAAGGACAGCTGTATATGAACACTGAAGCTTTCTTT.

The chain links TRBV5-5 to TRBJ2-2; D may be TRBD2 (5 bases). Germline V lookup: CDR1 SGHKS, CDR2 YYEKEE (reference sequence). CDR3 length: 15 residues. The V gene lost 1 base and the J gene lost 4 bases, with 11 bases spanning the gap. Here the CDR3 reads CASSLKRVSTGELFF. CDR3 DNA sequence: TGTGCCAGCAGCTTGAAGAGGGTGAGCACCGGGGAGCTGTTTTTT. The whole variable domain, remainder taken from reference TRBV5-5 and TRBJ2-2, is DAGVTQSPTHLIKTRGQQVTLRCSPISGHKSVSWYQQVLGQGPQFIFQYYEKEERGRGNFPDRFSARQFPNYSSELNVNALLLGDSALYLCASSLKRVSTGELFFGEGSRLTVL.

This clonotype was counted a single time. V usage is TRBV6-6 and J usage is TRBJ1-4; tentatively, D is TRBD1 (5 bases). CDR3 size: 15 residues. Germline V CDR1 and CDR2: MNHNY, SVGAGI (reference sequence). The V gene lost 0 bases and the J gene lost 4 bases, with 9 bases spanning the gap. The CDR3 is CASSYSVQVNEKLFF. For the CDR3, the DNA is TGTGCCAGCAGTTACTCCGTACAGGTTAATGAAAAACTGTTTTTT.

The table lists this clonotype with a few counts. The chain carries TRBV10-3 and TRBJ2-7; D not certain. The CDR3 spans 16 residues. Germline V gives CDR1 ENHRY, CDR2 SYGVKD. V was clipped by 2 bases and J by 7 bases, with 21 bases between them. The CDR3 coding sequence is TGTGCCATCAGTGAGAATCGCGGCCCTCTCATGAGAGAGCAGTACTTC. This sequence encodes CAISENRGPLMREQYF.

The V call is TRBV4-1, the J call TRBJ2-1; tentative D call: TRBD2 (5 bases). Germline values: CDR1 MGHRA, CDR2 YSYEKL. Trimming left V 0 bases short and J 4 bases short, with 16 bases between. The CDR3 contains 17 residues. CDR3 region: CASSQESRSGPYNEQFF. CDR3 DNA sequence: TGCGCCAGCAGCCAAGAATCTAGGAGCGGCCCTTACAATGAGCAGTTCTTC.

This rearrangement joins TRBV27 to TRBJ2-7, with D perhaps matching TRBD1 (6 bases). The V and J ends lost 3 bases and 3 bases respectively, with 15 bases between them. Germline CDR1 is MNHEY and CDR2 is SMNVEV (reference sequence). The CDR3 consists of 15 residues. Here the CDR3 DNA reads TGTGCCAGCAGTTTGGTTGGACAGTCGATCTACGAGCAGTACTTC. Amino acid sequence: CASSLVGQSIYEQYF.

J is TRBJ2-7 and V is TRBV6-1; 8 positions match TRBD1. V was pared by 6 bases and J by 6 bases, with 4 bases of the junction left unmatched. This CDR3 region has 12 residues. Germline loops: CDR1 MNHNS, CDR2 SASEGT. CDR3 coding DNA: TGTGCCAGCAGGGCTGACAGGGGCGAGCAGTACTTC. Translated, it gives CASRADRGEQYF.

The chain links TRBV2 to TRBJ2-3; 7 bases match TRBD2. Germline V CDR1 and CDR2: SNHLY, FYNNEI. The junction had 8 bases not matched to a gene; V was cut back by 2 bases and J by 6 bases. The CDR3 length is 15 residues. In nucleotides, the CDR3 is TGTGCCAGCAGTGAAAGCTTTGGACTAGGGGATACGCAGTATTTT. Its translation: CASSESFGLGDTQYF.

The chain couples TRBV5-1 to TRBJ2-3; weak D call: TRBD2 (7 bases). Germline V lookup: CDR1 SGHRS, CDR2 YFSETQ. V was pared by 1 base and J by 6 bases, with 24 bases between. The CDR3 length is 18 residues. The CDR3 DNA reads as TGCGCCAGCAGCTTGAGGCCTTCCGGGGGGCCCGCCTATGATACGCAGTATTTT. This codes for CASSLRPSGGPAYDTQYF.

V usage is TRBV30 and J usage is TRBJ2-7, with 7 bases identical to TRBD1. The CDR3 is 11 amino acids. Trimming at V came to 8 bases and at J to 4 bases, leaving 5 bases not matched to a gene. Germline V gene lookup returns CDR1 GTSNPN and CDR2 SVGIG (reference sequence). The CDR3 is CATLTGYEQYF. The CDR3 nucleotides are TGTGCCACATTGACAGGGTACGAGCAGTACTTC.

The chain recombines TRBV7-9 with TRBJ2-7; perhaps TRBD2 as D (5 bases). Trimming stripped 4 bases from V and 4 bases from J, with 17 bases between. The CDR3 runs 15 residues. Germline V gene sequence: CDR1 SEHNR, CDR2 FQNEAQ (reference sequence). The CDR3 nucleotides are TGTGCCAGCAGCTCGGACGCCCCACGCGGGTACGAGCAGTACTTC. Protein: CASSSDAPRGYEQYF.

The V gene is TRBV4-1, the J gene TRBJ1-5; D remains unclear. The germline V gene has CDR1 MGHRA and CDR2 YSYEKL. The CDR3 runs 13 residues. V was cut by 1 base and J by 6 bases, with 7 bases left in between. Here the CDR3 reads CASSQGVGQPQHF. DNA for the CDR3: TGCGCCAGCAGCCAAGGAGTCGGTCAGCCCCAGCATTTT.

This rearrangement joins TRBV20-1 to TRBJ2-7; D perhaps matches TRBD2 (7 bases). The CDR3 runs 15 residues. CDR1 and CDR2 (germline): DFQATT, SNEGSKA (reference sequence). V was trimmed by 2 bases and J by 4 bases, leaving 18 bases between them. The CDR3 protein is CSARKTGGGGYEQYF. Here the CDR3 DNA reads TGCAGTGCTAGAAAAACGGGGGGAGGGGGTTACGAGCAGTACTTC.

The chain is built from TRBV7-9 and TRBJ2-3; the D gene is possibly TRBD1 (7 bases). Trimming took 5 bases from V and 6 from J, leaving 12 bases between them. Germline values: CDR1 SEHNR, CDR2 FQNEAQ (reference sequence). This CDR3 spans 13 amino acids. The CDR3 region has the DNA TGTGCCAGCAGCGCAGCAGGGGGGGATACGCAGTATTTT. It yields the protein CASSAAGGDTQYF.

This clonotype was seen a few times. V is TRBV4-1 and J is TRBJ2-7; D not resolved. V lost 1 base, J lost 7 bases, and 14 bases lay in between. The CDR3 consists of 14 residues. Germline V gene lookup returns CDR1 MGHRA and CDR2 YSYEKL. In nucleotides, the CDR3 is TGCGCCAGCAGCCAAGTCTGGGGTATGGGGGAGCAGTACTTC. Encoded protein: CASSQVWGMGEQYF.

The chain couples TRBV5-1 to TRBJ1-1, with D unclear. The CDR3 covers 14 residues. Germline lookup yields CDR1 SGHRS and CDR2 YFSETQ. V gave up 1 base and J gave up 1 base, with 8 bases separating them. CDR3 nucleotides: TGCGCCAGCAGCTTGAGGGATCAGAACACTGAAGCTTTCTTT. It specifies CASSLRDQNTEAFF. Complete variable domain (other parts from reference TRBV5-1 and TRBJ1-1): KAGVTQTPRYLIKTRGQQVTLSCSPISGHRSVSWYQQTPGQGLQFLFEYFSETQRNKGNFPGRFSGRQFSNSRSEMNVSTLELGDSALYLCASSLRDQNTEAFFGQGTRLTVV.

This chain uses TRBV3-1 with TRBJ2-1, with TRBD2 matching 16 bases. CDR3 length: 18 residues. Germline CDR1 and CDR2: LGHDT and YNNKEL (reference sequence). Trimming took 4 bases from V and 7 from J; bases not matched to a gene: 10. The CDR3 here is CASSPGTSGRAVENEQFF. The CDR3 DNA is TGTGCCAGCAGCCCTGGGACTAGCGGGAGGGCCGTGGAGAATGAGCAGTTCTTC.

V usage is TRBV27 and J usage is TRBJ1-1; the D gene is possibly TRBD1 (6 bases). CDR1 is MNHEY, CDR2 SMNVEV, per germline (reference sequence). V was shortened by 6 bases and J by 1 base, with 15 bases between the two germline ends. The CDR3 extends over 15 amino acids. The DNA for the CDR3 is TGTGCCAGCAGGACGAACAGGGAAGAGAACACTGAAGCTTTCTTT. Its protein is CASRTNREENTEAFF.

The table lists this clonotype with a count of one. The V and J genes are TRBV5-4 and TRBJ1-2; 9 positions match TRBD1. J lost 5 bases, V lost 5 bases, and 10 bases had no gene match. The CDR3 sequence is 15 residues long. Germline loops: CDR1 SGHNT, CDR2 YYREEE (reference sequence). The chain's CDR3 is CASSLGGQGEYGYTF. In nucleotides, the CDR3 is TGTGCCAGCAGTTTAGGGGGACAGGGAGAGTATGGCTACACCTTC.

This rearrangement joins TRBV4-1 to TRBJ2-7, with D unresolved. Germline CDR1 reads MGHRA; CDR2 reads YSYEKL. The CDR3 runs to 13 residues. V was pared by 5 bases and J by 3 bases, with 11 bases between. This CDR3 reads CASSVIPSYEQYF. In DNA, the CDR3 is TGCGCCAGCAGCGTCATTCCCAGCTACGAGCAGTACTTC.

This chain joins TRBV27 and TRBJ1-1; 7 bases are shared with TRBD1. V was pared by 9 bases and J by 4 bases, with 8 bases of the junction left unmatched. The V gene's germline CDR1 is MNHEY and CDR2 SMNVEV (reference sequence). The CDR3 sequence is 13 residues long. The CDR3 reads CASGEGALTEAFF. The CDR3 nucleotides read TGTGCCAGTGGTGAGGGGGCGCTCACTGAAGCTTTCTTT.